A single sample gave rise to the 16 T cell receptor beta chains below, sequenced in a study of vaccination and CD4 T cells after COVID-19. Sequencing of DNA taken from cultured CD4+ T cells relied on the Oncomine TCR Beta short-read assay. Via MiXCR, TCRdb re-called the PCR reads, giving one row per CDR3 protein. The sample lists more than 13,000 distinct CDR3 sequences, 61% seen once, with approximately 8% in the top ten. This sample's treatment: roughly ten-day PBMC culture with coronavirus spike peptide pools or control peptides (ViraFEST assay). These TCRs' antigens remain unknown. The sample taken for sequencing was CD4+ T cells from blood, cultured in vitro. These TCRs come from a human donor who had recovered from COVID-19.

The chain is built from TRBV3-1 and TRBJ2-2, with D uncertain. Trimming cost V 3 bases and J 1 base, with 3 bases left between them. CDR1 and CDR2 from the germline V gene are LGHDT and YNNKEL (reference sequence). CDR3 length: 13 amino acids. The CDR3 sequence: CASSHQNTGELFF. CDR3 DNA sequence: TGTGCCAGCAGCCACCAGAACACCGGGGAGCTGTTTTTT.

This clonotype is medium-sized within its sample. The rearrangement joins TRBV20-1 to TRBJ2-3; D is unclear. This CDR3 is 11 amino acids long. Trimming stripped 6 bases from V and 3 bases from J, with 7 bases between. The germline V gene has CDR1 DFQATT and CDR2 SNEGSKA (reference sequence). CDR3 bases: TGCAGTGCCCCGAGGACAGATACGCAGTATTTT. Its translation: CSAPRTDTQYF.

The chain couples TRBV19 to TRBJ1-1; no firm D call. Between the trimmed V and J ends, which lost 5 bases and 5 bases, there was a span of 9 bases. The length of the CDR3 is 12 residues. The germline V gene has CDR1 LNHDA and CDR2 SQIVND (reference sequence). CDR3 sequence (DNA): TGTGCCAGTAGTCCTAGTCAAACTGAAGCTTTCTTT. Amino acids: CASSPSQTEAFF.

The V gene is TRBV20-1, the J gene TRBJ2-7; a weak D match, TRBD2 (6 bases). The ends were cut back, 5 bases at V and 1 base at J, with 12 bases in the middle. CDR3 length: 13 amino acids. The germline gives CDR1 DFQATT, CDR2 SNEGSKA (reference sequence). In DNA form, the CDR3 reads TGCAGTGCTTCTAGACTAGGATCCTACGAGCAGTACTTC. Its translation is CSASRLGSYEQYF.

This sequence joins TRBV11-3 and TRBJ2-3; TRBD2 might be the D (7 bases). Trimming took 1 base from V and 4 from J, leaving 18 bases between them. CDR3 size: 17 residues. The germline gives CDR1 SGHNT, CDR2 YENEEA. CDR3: CASSLGGRGQEADTQYF. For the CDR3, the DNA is TGTGCCAGCAGCTTAGGGGGGCGGGGGCAGGAGGCAGATACGCAGTATTTT. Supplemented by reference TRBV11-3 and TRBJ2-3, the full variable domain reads EAGVVQSPRYKIIEKKQPVAFWCNPISGHNTLYWYLQNLGQGPELLIRYENEEAVDDSQLPKDRFSAERLKGVDSTLKIQPAELGDSAVYLCASSLGGRGQEADTQYFGPGTRLTVL.

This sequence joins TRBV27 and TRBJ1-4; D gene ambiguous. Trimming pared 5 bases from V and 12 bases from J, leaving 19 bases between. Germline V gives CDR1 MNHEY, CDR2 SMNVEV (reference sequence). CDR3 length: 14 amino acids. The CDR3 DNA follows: TGTGCCAGCAGTAGCCTCCTAGAGGGAGCGGAACTGTTTTTT. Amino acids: CASSSLLEGAELFF.

The CDR3 DNA reads TGTGCCAGCAGTTTGAGACAGAATAACTATGGCTACACCTTC. Translated: CASSLRQNNYGYTF. The chain has TRBV27 and TRBJ1-2, with D possibly TRBD1 on 5 matching bases. Germline V lookup: CDR1 MNHEY, CDR2 SMNVEV (reference sequence). The V end lost 3 bases, the J end lost 1 base, and 9 bases lay between the germline ends. The length of the CDR3 is 14 residues.

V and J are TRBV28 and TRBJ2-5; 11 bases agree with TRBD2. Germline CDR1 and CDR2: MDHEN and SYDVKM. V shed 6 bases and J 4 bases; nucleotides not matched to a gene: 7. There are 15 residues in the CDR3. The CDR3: CASSLLAGGGETQYF. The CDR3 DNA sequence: TGTGCCAGCAGCCTCCTAGCGGGAGGTGGAGAGACCCAGTACTTC.

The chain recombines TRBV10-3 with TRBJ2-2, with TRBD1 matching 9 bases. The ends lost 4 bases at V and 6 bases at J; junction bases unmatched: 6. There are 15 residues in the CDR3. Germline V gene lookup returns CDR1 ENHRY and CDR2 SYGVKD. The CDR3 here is CAISVGQGGSGELFF. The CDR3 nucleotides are TGTGCCATCAGTGTGGGACAGGGTGGCTCCGGGGAGCTGTTTTTT.

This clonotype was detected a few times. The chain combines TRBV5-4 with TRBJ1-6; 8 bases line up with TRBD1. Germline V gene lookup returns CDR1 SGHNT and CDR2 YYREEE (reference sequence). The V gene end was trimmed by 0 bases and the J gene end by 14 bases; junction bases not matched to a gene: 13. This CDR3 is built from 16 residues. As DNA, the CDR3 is TGTGCCAGCAGCTTGGATGGCAGGGGGCTTTTTAGGTCCCTCCACTTT. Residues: CASSLDGRGLFRSLHF. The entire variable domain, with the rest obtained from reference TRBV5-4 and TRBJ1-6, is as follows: ETGVTQSPTHLIKTRGQQVTLRCSSQSGHNTVSWYQQALGQGPQFIFQYYREEENGRGNFPPRFSGLQFPNYSSELNVNALELDDSALYLCASSLDGRGLFRSLHFGNGTRLTVT.

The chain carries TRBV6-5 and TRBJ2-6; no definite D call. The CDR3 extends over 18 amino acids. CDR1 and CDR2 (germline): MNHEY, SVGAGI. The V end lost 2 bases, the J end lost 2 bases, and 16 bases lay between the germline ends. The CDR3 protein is CASSYGVPVRAGANVLTF. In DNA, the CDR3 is TGTGCCAGCAGTTACGGCGTCCCCGTGAGAGCTGGGGCCAACGTCCTGACTTTC.

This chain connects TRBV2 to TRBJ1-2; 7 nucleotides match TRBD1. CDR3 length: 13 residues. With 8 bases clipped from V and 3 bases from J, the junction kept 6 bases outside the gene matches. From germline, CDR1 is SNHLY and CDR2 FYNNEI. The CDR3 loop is CASSPTGYYGYTF. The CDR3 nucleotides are TGTGCCAGCTCACCGACAGGGTACTATGGCTACACCTTC.

The CDR3 spells CATSDLMDGYTF. The DNA of the CDR3 is TGTGCCACCAGTGATTTGATGGATGGCTACACCTTC. The chain recombines TRBV24-1 with TRBJ1-2; D is undetermined. CDR3 size: 12 residues. Germline CDR1 and CDR2: KGHDR and SFDVKD. Trimming took 0 bases from V and 6 from J, leaving 4 bases between them.

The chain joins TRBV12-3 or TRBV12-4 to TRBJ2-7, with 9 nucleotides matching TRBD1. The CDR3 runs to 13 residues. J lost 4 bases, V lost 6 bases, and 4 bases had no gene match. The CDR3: CASRGTGMYEQYF. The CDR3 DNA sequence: TGTGCCAGCAGAGGGACAGGGATGTACGAGCAGTACTTC.

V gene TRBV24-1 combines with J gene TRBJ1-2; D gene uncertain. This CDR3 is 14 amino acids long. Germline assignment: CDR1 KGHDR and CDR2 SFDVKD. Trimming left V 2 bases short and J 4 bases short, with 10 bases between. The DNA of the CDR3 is TGTGCCACCAGTGATTCCCAGGCCGGCTATGGCTACACCTTC. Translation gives CATSDSQAGYGYTF.

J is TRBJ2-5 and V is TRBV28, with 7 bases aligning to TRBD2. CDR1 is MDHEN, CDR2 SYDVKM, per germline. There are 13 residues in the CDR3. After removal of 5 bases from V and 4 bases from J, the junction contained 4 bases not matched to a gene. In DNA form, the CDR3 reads TGTGCCAGCAGTCGGAGCGGGATAGAGACCCAGTACTTC. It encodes CASSRSGIETQYF.